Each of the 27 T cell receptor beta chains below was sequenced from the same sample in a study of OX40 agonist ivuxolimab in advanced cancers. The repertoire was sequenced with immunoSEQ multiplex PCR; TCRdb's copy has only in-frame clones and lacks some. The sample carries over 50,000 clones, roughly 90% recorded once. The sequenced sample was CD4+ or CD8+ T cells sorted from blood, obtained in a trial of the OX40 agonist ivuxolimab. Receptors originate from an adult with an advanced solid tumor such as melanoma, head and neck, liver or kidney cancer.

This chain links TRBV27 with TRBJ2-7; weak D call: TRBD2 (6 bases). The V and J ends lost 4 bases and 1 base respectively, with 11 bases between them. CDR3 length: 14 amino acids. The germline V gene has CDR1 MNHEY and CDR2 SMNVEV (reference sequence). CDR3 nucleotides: TGTGCCAGCAGTTCGCGCGGGGTTTCCTACGAGCAGTACTTC. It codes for CASSSRGVSYEQYF.

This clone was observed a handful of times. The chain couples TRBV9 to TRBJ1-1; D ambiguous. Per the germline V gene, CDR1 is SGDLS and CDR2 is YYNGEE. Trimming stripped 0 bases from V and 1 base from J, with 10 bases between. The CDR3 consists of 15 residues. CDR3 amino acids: CASSVGRRKNTEAFF. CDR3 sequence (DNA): TGTGCCAGCAGCGTAGGTAGGAGAAAGAACACTGAAGCTTTCTTT.

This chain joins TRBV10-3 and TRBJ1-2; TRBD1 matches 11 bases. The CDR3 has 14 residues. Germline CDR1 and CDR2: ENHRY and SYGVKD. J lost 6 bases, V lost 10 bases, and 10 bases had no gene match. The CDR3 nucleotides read TGTGCCACCGCCGCCGGACAGGGGGCCGATGGCTACACCTTC. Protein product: CATAAGQGADGYTF.

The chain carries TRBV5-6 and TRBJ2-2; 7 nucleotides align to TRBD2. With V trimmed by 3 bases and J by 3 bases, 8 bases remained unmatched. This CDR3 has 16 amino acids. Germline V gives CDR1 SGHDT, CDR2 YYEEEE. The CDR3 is CASSSTAGDYTGELFF. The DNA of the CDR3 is TGTGCCAGCAGCTCCACGGCGGGAGATTACACCGGGGAGCTGTTTTTT.

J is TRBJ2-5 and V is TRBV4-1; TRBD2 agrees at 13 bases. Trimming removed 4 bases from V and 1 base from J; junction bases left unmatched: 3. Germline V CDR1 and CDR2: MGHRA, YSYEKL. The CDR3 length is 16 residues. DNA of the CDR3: TGCGCCAGCAGCCTCGGACTAGCGGGGGCCCAAGAGACCCAGTACTTC. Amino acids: CASSLGLAGAQETQYF.

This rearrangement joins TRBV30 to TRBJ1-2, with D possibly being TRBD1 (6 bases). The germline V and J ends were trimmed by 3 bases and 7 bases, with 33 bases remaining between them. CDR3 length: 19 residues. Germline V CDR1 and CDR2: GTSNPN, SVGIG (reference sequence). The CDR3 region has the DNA TGTGCCTGGAGGGGGATAAGCCCGTCGTCGGCAGGGGCCTTCAGTGGCTACACCTTC. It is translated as CAWRGISPSSAGAFSGYTF.

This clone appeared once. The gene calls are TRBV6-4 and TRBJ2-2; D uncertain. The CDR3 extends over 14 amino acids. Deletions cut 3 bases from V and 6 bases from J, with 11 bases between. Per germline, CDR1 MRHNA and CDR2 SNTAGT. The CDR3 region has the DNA TGTGCCAGCAGTGAAGGTTGGGGATCCGGGGAGCTGTTTTTT. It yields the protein CASSEGWGSGELFF.

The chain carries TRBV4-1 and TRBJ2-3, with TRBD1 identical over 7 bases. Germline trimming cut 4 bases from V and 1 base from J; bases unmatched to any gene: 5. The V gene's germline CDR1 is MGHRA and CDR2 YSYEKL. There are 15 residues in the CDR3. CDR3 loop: CASSPYRGGTDTQYF. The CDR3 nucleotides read TGCGCCAGCAGCCCATACAGGGGAGGCACAGATACGCAGTATTTT.

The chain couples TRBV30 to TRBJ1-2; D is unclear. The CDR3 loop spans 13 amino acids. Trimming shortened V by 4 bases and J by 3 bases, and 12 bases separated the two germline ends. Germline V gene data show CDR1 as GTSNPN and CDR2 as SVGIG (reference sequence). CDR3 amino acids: CAWMDDTYYGYTF. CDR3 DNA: TGTGCCTGGATGGACGACACGTACTATGGCTACACCTTC.

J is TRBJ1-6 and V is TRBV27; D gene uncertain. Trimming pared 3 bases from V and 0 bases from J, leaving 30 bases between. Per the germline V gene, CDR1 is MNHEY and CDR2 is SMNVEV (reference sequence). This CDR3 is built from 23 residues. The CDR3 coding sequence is TGTGCCAGCAGTTTTTCCGCGGGGATTCTTCAAACCCGAAAGAGCTCCTATAATTCACCCCTCCACTTT. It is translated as CASSFSAGILQTRKSSYNSPLHF.

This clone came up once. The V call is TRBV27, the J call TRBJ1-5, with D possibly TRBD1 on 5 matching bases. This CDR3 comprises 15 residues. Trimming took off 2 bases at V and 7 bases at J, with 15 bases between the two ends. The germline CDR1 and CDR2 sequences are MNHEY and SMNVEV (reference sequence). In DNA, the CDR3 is TGTGCCAGCAGTTTAGCCCCTCCAGGGAGGCAGCCCCAGCATTTT. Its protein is CASSLAPPGRQPQHF.

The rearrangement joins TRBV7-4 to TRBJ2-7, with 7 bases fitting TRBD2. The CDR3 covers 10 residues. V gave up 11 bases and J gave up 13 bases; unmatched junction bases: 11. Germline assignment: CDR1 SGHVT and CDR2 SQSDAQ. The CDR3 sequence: CADNGGSPYF. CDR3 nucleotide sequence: TGTGCCGACAACGGGGGGTCCCCCTACTTC.

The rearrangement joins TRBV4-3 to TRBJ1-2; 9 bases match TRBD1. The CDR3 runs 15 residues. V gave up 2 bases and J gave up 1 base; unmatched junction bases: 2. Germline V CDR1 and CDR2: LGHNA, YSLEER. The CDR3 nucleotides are TGCGCCAGCAGCCAAAACAGGGGGCTTAACTATGGCTACACCTTC. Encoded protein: CASSQNRGLNYGYTF.

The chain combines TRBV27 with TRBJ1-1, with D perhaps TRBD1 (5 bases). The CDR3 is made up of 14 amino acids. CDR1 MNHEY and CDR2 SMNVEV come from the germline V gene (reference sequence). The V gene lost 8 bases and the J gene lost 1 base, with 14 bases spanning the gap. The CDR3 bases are TGTGCCAGCTATCCCACAGGAGGGAACACTGAAGCTTTCTTT. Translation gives CASYPTGGNTEAFF.

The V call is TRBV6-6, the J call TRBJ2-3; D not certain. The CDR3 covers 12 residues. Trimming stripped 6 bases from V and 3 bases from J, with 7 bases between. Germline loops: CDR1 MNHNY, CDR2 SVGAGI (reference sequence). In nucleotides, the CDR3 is TGTGCCAGCAGCCCCGCGACAGATACGCAGTATTTT. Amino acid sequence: CASSPATDTQYF.

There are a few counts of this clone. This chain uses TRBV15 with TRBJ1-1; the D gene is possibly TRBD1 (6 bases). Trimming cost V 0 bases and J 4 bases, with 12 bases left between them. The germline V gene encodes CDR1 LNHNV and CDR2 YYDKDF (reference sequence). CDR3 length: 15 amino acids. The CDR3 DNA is TGTGCCACCAGCAGAGATGGGGGGCGACGCACTGAAGCTTTCTTT. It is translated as CATSRDGGRRTEAFF.

The CDR3 region is CASSLASSNQPQHF. The CDR3 nucleotides read TGTGCCAGCAGCTTGGCTTCCAGCAATCAGCCCCAGCATTTT. This chain connects TRBV5-5 to TRBJ1-5; no clear D. The CDR3 has 14 residues. The germline V and J ends were trimmed by 0 bases and 1 base, with 5 bases remaining between them. From germline, CDR1 is SGHKS and CDR2 YYEKEE (reference sequence). The variable domain in full, with the rest retrieved from reference TRBV5-5 and TRBJ1-5, is DAGVTQSPTHLIKTRGQQVTLRCSPISGHKSVSWYQQVLGQGPQFIFQYYEKEERGRGNFPDRFSARQFPNYSSELNVNALLLGDSALYLCASSLASSNQPQHFGDGTRLSIL.

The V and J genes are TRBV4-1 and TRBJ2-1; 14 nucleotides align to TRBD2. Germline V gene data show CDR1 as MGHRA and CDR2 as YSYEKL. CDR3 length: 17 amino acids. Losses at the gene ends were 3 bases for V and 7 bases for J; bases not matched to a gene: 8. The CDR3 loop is CASSHSWTSGGRNEQFF. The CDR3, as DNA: TGCGCCAGCAGCCATTCGTGGACTAGCGGGGGGAGGAATGAGCAGTTCTTC.

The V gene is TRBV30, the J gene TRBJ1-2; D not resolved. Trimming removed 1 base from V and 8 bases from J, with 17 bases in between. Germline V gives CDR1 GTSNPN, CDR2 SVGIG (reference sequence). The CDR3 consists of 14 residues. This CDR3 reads CAWSGRTALIGYTF. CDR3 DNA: TGTGCCTGGAGTGGGAGGACGGCCCTTATAGGCTACACCTTC.

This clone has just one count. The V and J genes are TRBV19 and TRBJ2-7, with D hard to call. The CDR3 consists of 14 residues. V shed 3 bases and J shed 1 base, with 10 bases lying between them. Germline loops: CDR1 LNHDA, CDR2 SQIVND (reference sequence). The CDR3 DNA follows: TGTGCCAGTAGTATTTCCCCGGAATCCTACGAGCAGTACTTC. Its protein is CASSISPESYEQYF. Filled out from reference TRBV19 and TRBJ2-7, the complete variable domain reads DGGITQSPKYLFRKEGQNVTLSCEQNLNHDAMYWYRQDPGQGLRLIYYSQIVNDFQKGDIAEGYSVSREKKESFPLTVTSAQKNPTAFYLCASSISPESYEQYFGPGTRLTVT.

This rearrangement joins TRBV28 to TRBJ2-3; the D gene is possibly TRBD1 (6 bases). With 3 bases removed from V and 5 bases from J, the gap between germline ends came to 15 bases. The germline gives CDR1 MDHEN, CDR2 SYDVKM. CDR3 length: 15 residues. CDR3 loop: CASSLTGSPQDTQYF. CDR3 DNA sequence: TGTGCCAGCAGTTTGACAGGCTCCCCCCAAGATACGCAGTATTTT.

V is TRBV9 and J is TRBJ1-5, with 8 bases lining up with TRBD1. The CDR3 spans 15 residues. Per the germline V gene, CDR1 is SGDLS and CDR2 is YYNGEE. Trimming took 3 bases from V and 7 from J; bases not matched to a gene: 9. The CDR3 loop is CASSGDRQTGQPQHF. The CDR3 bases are TGTGCCAGCAGCGGGGACAGGCAGACGGGACAGCCCCAGCATTTT.

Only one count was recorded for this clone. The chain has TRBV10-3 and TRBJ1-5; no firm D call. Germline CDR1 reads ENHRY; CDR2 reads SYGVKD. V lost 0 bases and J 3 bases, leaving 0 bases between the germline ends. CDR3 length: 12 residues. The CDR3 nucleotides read TGTGCCATCAGTGAGTCCAATCAGCCCCAGCATTTT. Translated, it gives CAISESNQPQHF.

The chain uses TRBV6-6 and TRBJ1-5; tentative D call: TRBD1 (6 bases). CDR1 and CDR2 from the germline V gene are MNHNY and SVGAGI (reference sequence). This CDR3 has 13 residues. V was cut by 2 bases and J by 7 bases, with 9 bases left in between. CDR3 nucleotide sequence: TGTGCCAGCAGTTACGGGGGGGGCCAGCCCCAGCATTTT. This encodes CASSYGGGQPQHF.

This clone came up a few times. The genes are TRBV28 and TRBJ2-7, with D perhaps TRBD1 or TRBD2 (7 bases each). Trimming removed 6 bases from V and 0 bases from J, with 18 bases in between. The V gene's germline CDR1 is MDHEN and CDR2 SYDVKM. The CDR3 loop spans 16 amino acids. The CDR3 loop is CASSLRGTAYSYEQYF. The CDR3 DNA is TGTGCCAGCAGCCTGCGGGGGACAGCCTACTCCTACGAGCAGTACTTC.

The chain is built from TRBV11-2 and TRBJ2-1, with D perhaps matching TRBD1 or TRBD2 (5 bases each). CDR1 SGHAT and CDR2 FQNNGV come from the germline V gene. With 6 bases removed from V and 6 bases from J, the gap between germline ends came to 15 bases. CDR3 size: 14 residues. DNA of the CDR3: TGTGCCAGCAGGCCGGGACCAGTGGTCAATGAGCAGTTCTTC. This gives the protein CASRPGPVVNEQFF.

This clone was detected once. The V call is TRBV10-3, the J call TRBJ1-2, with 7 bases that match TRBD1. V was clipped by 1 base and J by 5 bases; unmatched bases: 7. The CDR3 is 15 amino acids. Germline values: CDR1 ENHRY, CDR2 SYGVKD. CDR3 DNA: TGTGCCATCAGTGAGTTAGGGGACAGTAGATATGGCTACACCTTC. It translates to CAISELGDSRYGYTF.